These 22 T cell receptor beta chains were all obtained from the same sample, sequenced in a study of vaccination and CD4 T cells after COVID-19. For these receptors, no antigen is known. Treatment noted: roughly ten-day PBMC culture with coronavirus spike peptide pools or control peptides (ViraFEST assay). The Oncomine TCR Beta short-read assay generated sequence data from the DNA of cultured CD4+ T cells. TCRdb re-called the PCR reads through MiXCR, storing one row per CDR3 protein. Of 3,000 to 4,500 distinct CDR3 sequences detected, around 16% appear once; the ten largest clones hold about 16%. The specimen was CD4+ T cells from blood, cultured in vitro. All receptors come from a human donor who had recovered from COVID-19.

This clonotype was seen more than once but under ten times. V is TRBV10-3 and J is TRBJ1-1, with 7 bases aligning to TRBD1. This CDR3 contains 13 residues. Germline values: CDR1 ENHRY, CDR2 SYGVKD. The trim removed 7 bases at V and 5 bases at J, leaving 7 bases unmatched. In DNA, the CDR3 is TGTGCCATCATGGGACAGAAAGAGACTGAAGCTTTCTTT. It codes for CAIMGQKETEAFF.

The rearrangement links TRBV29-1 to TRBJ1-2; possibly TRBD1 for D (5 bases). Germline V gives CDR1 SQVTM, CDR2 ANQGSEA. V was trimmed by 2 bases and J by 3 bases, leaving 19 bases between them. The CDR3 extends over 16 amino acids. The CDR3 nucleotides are TGCAGCGTTGAAAGTGGGGCAGCCTCCCTGGACTATGGCTACACCTTC. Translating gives CSVESGAASLDYGYTF. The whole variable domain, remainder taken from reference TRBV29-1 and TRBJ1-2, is SAVISQKPSRDICQRGTSLTIQCQVDSQVTMMFWYRQQPGQSLTLIATANQGSEATYESGFVIDKFPISRPNLTFSTLTVSNMSPEDSSIYLCSVESGAASLDYGYTFGSGTRLTVV.

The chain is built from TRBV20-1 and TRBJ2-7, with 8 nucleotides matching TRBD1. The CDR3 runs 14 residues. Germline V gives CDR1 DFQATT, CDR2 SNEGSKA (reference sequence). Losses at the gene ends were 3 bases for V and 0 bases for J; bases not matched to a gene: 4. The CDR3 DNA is TGCAGTGCTAGCCGGGACAGGCTCTCCTACGAGCAGTACTTC. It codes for CSASRDRLSYEQYF.

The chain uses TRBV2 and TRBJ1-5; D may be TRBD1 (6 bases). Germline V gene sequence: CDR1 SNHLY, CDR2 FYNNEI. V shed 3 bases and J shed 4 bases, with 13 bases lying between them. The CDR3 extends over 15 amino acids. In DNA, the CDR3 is TGTGCCAGCAGTGAGAACAGGGTAGAGAATCAGCCCCAGCATTTT. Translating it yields CASSENRVENQPQHF.

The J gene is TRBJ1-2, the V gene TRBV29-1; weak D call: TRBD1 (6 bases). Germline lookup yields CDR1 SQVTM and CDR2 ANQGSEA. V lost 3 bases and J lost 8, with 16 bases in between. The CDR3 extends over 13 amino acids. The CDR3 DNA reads TGCAGCGTTGATTCTTGGGGGCTCGGCGGCTACACCTTC. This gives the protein CSVDSWGLGGYTF.

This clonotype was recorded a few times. DNA for the CDR3: TGCAGTGCTCTGACAGGGTTGAGCAATCAGCCCCAGCATTTT. It codes for CSALTGLSNQPQHF. This chain links TRBV20-1 with TRBJ1-5, with 7 bases matching TRBD1. The CDR3 covers 14 residues. With 5 bases clipped from V and 1 base from J, the junction kept 5 bases outside the gene matches. Germline-derived CDR1 and CDR2 are DFQATT and SNEGSKA (reference sequence).

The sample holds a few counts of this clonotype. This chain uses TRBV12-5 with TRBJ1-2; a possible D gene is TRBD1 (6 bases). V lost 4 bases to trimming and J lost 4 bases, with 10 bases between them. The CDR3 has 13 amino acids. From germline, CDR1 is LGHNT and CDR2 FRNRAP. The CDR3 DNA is TGTGCTAGTGGTTGGGGGGCCGGCTATGGCTACACCTTC. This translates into CASGWGAGYGYTF.

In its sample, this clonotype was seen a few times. The CDR3 reads CSALLGTLHYEQYF. In nucleotides, the CDR3 is TGCAGTGCTCTCCTCGGGACTTTGCACTACGAGCAGTACTTC. The chain couples TRBV20-1 to TRBJ2-7, with D possibly matching TRBD2 (6 bases). This CDR3 region has 14 residues. V was pared by 5 bases and J by 3 bases, with 17 bases between. Germline V gene lookup returns CDR1 DFQATT and CDR2 SNEGSKA (reference sequence).

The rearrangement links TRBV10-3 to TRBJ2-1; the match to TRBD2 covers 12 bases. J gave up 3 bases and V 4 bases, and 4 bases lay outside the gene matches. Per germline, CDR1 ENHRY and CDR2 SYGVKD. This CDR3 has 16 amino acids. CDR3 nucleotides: TGTGCCATCAGTGGGCTAGCGGGGGGGATCTACAATGAGCAGTTCTTC. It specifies CAISGLAGGIYNEQFF.

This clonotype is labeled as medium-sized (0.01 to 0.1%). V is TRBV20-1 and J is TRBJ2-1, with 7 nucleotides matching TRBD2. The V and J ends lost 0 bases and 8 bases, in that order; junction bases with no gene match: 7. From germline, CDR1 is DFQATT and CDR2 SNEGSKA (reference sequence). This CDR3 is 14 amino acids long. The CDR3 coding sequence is TGCAGTGCTAGAGATATGGCGGGGAGGGATGAGCAGTTCTTC. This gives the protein CSARDMAGRDEQFF.

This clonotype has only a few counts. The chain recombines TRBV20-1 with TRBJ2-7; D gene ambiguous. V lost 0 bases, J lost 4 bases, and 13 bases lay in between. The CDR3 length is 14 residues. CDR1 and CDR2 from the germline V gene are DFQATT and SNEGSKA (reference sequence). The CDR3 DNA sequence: TGCAGTGCTAGAGAGCCGAGAGAGACATACGAGCAGTACTTC. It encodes CSAREPRETYEQYF.

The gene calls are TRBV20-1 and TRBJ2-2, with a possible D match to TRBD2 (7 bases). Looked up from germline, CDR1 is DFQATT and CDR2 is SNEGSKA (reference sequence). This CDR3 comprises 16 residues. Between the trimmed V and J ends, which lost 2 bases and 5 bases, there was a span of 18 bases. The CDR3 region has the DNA TGCAGTGCTAGACCAAGGGGGGTGGGAGGGACCGGGGAGCTGTTTTTT. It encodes CSARPRGVGGTGELFF.

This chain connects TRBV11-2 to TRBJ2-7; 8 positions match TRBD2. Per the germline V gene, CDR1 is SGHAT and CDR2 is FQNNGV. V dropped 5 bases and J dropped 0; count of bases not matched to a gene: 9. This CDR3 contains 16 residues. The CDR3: CASSRSGGGTSYEQYF. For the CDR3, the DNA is TGTGCCAGCAGCCGTTCGGGCGGGGGGACCTCCTACGAGCAGTACTTC.

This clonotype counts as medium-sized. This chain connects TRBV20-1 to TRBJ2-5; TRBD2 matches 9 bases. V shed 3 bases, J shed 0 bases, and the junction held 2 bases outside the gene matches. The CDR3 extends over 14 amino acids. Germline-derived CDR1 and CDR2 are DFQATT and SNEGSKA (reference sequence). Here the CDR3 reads CSASLAGYQETQYF. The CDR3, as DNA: TGCAGTGCTAGTCTAGCGGGGTACCAAGAGACCCAGTACTTC.

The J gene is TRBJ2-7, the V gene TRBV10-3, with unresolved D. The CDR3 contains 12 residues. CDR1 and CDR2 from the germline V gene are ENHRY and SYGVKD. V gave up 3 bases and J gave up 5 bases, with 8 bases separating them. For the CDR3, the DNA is TGTGCCATCAGTGACATCAGTGACGAGCAGTACTTC. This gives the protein CAISDISDEQYF.

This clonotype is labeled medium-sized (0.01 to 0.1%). The CDR3 nucleotides read TGTGCCCCGACCAGAGGTGGACAGGGGGGATCGTTAGGGGCTTTCTTT. Translation gives CAPTRGGQGGSLGAFF. The V gene is TRBV21-1, the J gene TRBJ1-1; the table's D call TRBD1 went unverified against the DNA. TRBV21-1 is described as a pseudogene. The CDR3 has 16 residues.

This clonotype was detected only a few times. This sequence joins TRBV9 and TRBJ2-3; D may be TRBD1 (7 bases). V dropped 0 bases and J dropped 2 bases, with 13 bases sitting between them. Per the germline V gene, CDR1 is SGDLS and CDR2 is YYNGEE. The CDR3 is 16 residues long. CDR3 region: CASSVVAGQFTDTQYF. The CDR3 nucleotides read TGTGCCAGCAGCGTAGTCGCGGGACAGTTCACAGATACGCAGTATTTT.

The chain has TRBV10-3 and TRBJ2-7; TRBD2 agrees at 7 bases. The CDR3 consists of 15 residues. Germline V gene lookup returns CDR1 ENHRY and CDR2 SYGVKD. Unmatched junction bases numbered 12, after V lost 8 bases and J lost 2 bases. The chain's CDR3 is CAIGEGFDRAYEQYF. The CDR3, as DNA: TGTGCCATCGGGGAGGGGTTTGACAGAGCCTACGAGCAGTACTTC.

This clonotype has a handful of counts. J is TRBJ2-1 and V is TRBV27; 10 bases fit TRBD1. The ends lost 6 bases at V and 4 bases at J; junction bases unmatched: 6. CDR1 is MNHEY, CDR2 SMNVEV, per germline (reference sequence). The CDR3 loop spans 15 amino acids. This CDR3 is CASSPGQGLYNEQFF. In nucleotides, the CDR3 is TGTGCCAGCAGCCCGGGACAGGGGTTATACAATGAGCAGTTCTTC.

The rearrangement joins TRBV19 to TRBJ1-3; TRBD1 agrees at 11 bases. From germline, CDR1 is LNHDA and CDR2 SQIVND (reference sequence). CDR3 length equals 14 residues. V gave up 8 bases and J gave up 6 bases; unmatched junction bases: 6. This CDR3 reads CASGQGAVENTIYF. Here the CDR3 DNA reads TGTGCCAGTGGACAGGGGGCAGTTGAAAACACCATATATTTT.

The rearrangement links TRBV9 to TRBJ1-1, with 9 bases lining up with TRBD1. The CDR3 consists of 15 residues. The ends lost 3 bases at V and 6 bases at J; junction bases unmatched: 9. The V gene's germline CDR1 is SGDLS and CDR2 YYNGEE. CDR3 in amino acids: CASSEGTGLNPEAFF. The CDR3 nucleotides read TGTGCCAGCAGCGAGGGGACAGGGCTAAACCCTGAAGCTTTCTTT.

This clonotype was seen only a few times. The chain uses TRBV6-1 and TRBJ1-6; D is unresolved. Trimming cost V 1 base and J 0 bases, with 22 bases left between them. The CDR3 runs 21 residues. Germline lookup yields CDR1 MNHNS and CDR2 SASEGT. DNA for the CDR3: TGTGCCAGCAGTGAAGACCCTCCAGGCGTGTACGGAAGCTCCTATAATTCACCCCTCCACTTT. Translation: CASSEDPPGVYGSSYNSPLHF.